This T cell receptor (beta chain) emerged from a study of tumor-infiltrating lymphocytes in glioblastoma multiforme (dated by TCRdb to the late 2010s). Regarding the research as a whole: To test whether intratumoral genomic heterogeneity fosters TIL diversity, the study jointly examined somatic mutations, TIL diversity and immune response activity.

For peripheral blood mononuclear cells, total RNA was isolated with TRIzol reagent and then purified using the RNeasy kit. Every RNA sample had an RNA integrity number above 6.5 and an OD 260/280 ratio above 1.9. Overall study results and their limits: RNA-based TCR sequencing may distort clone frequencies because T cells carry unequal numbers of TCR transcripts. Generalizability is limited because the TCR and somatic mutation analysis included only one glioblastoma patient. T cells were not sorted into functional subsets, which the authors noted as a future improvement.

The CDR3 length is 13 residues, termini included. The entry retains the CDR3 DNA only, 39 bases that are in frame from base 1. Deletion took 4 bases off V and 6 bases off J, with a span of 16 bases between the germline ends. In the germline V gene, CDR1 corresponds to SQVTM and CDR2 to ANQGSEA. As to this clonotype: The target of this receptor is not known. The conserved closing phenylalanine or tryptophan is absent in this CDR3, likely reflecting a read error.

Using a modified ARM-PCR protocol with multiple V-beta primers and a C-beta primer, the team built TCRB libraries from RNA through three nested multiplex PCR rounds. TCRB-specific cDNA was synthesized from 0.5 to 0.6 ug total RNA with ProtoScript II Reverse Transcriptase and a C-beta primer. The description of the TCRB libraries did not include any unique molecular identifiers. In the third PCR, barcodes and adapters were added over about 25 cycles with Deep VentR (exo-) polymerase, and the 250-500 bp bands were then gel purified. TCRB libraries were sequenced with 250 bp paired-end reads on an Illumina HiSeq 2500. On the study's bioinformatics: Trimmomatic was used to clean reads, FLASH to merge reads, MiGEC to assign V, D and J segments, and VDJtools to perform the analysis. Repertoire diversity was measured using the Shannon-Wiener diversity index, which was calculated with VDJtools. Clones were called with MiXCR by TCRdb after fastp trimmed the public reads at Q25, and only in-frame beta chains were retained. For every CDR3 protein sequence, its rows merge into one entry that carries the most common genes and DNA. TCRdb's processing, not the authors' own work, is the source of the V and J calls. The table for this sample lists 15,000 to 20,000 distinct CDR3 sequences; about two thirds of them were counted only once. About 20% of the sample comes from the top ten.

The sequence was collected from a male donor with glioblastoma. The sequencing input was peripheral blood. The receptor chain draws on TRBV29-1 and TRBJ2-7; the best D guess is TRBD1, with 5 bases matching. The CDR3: CSVGPGGASEQYS. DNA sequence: TGCAGCGTTGGTCCTGGTGGGGCCAGCGAGCAGTACTCC.